This TCR beta chain was observed in a study of identifying expanded T cells in peripheral blood. Broader study findings: Approximately two-week clone count variance significantly increased as total template count grew.

No infections or other immune events were documented during collection. Comments on this clone: What it binds is unknown. The junction and the germline gene differ at one end; a read error may be behind it.

The CDR3 is 12 amino acids. Looked up from germline, CDR1 is SGHAT and CDR2 is FQNNGV. Data came from immunoSEQ multiplex PCR; TCRdb stores just in-frame clones and leaves some out. The table includes around 76,000 clones, 90% detected once. V gene TRBV11-2 combines with J gene TRBJ2-7; no reliable D call. The clonotype originates from a person aged 18-70 years in good health. Sequencing was carried out using blood. CDR3 sequence: CASSFSSYEQHF. The CDR3 bases are TGTGCCAGCAGCTTTAGCTCCTACGAGCAGCACTTC.